This T cell receptor (beta chain) was captured in a study of CD8 T cells in ankylosing spondylitis. Study findings and constraints: A TCR beta motif of about 8 highly homologous variants appeared characteristic of ankylosing spondylitis blood. Some motif variants had been reported before (in reactive arthritis synovial fluid and blood). Significant enrichment of disease-linked clones was reported in matched ankylosing spondylitis synovial fluid. Relatively scarce in peripheral blood, disease-linked clones were CD8+.

CDR1 and CDR2 (germline): SQVTM, ANQGSEA. This CDR3 comprises 13 residues. Trimming pared 6 bases from V and 5 bases from J, leaving 16 bases between. Using quantitative 5'-RACE with molecular barcodes, the authors made TCR beta libraries. MiXCR, applied by TCRdb to the 5' RACE reads, yields one record per CDR3 protein. The table lists roughly 440,000 distinct CDR3 sequences, approximately 17% of them singletons. A word on this clonotype: What it binds is not known.

Input material: blood, either unsorted or a sorted T cell fraction (not recorded which). This chain links TRBV29-1 with TRBJ2-5; either TRBD1 or TRBD2 may fit D (5 bases each). The receptor was isolated from a male donor with ankylosing spondylitis. The CDR3 protein is CSVLRQRGETQYF. The CDR3 DNA is TGCAGCGTCTTGAGACAGCGCGGGGAGACCCAGTACTTC.